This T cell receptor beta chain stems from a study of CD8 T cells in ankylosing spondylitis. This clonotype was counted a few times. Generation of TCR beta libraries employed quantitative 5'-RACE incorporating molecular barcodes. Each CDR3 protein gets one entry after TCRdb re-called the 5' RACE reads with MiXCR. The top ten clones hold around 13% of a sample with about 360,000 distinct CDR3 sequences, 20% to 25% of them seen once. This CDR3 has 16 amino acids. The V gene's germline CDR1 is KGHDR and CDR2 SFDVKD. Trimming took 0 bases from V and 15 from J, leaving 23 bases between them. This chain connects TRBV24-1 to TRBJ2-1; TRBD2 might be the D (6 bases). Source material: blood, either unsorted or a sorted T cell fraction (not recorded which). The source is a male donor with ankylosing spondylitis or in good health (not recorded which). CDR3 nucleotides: TGTGCCACCAGTGATTTGCATTATCGGGATGGGGGGTTTCTGTTCTTC. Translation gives CATSDLHYRDGGFLFF.